Following are 11 T cell receptor beta chains from one sample sequenced in a study of blood T cell repertoires in COVID-19. Method: immunoSEQ multiplex PCR; TCRdb's copy keeps in-frame clones and lacks some. The sample includes roughly 29,000 clones, more than 70% of them seen just once. Sequencing was performed on peripheral blood. These receptors came from a boy aged 2 to 10 with active or convalescent COVID-19.

The gene calls are TRBV5-1 and TRBJ1-1, with no clear D. Germline CDR1 and CDR2: SGHRS and YFSETQ. The V and J ends lost 0 bases and 4 bases respectively, with 19 bases between them. The CDR3 totals 17 residues. The DNA of the CDR3 is TGCGCCAGCAGCTTGGAACCGGTCAGGTTTAGTGTCACTGAAGCTTTCTTT. Protein sequence: CASSLEPVRFSVTEAFF. The variable domain in full, with the rest retrieved from reference TRBV5-1 and TRBJ1-1, is KAGVTQTPRYLIKTRGQQVTLSCSPISGHRSVSWYQQTPGQGLQFLFEYFSETQRNKGNFPGRFSGRQFSNSRSEMNVSTLELGDSALYLCASSLEPVRFSVTEAFFGQGTRLTVV.

The gene calls are TRBV6-4 and TRBJ1-6; 9 bases match TRBD1. In germline, CDR1 is MRHNA, CDR2 SNTAGT. The CDR3 extends over 20 amino acids. Trimming removed 0 bases from V and 0 bases from J; junction bases left unmatched: 9. In nucleotides, the CDR3 is TGTGCCAGCAGTGACTCCTGGACAGGGGAAGGGGGCTCCTATAATTCACCCCTCCACTTT. It encodes CASSDSWTGEGGSYNSPLHF.

A single count supports this clone. V and J are TRBV14 and TRBJ1-6, with TRBD1 matching 8 bases. This CDR3 is built from 16 residues. Germline V gene lookup returns CDR1 SGHDN and CDR2 FVKESK. The J segment lost 11 bases and the V segment lost 4 bases, leaving 13 bases of the junction unmatched. CDR3 in amino acids: CASSPAWGRGPTPLHF. CDR3 DNA sequence: TGTGCCAGCAGCCCAGCCTGGGGCAGGGGGCCGACACCCCTCCACTTT.

This clone showed up just once. The rearrangement joins TRBV6-6 to TRBJ1-6, with 7 bases aligning to TRBD1. This CDR3 has 16 amino acids. V gave up 2 bases and J gave up 8 bases; unmatched junction bases: 9. Looked up from germline, CDR1 is MNHNY and CDR2 is SVGAGI (reference sequence). CDR3 loop: CASSYMTGLLYSPLHF. DNA for the CDR3: TGTGCCAGCAGTTACATGACAGGGCTACTTTATTCACCCCTCCACTTT.

The gene calls are TRBV20-1 and TRBJ1-2, with TRBD1 matching 10 bases. V was clipped by 3 bases and J by 0 bases; unmatched bases: 10. CDR3 length: 17 amino acids. Germline values: CDR1 DFQATT, CDR2 SNEGSKA (reference sequence). CDR3 residues: CSASSAGDRGTNYGYTF. The CDR3 DNA reads as TGCAGTGCTAGTTCAGCTGGGGACAGGGGAACTAACTATGGCTACACCTTC.

This clone is deemed large. The J gene is TRBJ2-6, the V gene TRBV5-1; D is unresolved. The CDR3 is 18 amino acids. Germline CDR1 and CDR2: SGHRS and YFSETQ. V gave up 3 bases and J gave up 0 bases, with 16 bases separating them. CDR3 DNA: TGCGCCAGCAGCTCCCAGGTTTCAGCTGCCTCTGGGGCCAACGTCCTGACTTTC. Its translation is CASSSQVSAASGANVLTF.

J is TRBJ2-6 and V is TRBV28; the D gene is possibly TRBD1 (5 bases). With 4 bases removed from V and 2 bases from J, the gap between germline ends came to 9 bases. Germline V gene lookup returns CDR1 MDHEN and CDR2 SYDVKM. The CDR3 extends over 15 amino acids. Here the CDR3 DNA reads TGTGCCAGCAGTTCCCTGACAGCTGGGGCCAACGTCCTGACTTTC. Translated: CASSSLTAGANVLTF.

This clone occurred a few times. The chain has TRBV7-8 and TRBJ2-5, with D tentatively TRBD2 (6 bases). The CDR3 covers 14 residues. The V and J ends lost 4 bases and 4 bases respectively, with 13 bases between them. Germline V gene sequence: CDR1 SGHVS, CDR2 FQNEAQ. CDR3 DNA: TGTGCCAGCAGCTCGCGGGATAGGGGAGAGACCCAGTACTTC. Translated: CASSSRDRGETQYF.

This chain uses TRBV23-1 with TRBJ1-5, with TRBD1 identical over 7 bases. TRBV23-1 is placed among ORFs of uncertain function. Unmatched junction bases numbered 5, after V lost 0 bases and J lost 0 bases. CDR3 length: 17 amino acids. The CDR3 sequence is CASSQSRQGDSNQPQHF. CDR3 bases: TGCGCCAGCAGTCAATCGAGACAGGGTGATAGCAATCAGCCCCAGCATTTT.

The CDR3 region has the DNA TGTGCCACCAGTGAAGGGGGACAGGGGGCGGACACCGGGGAGCTGTTTTTT. Amino acid sequence: CATSEGGQGADTGELFF. The genes are TRBV24-1 and TRBJ2-2; 12 bases map to TRBD1. CDR1 and CDR2 (germline): KGHDR, SFDVKD. V lost 4 bases, J lost 3 bases, and 5 bases stayed unmatched. This CDR3 contains 17 residues.

V is TRBV5-1 and J is TRBJ1-4; TRBD1 is a possible D gene (5 bases). Trimming removed 4 bases at V and 3 bases at J, with 10 bases between. Germline V gene sequence: CDR1 SGHRS, CDR2 YFSETQ. This CDR3 spans 14 amino acids. The CDR3, as DNA: TGCGCCAGCAGCAGAACAGGTTCTAATGAAAAACTGTTTTTT. Translation: CASSRTGSNEKLFF.